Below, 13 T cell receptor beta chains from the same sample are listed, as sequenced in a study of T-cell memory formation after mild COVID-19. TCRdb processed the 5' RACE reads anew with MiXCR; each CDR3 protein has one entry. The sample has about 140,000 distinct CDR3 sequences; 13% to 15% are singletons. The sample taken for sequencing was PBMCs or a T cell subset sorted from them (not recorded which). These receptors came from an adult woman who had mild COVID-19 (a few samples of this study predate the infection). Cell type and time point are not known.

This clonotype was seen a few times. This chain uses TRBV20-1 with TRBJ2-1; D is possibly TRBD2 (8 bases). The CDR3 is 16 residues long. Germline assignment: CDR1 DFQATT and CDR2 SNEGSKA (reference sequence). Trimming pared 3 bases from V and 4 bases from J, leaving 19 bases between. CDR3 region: CSASPPGGLEYNEQFF. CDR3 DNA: TGCAGTGCTAGTCCCCCAGGGGGACTAGAGTACAATGAGCAGTTCTTC.

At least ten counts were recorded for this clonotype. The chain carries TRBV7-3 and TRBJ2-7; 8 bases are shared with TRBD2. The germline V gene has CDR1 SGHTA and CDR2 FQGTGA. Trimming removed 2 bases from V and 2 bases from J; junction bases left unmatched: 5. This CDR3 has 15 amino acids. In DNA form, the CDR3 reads TGTGCCAGCAGCTTATACGGGGGGGCTGCCTACGAGCAGTACTTC. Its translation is CASSLYGGAAYEQYF.

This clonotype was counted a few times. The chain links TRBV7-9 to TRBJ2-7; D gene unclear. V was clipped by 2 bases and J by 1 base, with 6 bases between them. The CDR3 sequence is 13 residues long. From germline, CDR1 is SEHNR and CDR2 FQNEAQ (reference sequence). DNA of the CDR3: TGTGCCAGCAGCTTACGGAAGTCCTACGAGCAGTACTTC. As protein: CASSLRKSYEQYF.

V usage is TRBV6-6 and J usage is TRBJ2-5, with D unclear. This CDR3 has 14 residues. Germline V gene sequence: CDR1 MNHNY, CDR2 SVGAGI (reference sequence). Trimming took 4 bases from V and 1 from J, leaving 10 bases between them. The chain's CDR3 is CASSSDVLQETQYF. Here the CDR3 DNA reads TGTGCCAGCAGTTCGGACGTCCTCCAAGAGACCCAGTACTTC.

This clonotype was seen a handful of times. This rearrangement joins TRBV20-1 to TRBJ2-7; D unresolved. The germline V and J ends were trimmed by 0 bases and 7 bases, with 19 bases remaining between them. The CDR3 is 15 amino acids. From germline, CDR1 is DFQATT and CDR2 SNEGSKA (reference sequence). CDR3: CSARDSRSYLGEQYF. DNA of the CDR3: TGCAGTGCTAGAGACTCCCGGTCCTACCTGGGGGAGCAGTACTTC.

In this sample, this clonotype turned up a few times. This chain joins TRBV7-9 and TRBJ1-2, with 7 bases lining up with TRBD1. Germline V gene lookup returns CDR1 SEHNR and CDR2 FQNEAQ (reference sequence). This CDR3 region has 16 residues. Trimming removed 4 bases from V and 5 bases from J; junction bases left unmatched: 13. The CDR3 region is CASSSHPGTALYGYTF. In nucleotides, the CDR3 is TGTGCCAGCAGCTCTCACCCCGGGACAGCCCTTTATGGCTACACCTTC.

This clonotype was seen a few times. The CDR3 coding sequence is TGTGCCAGTAGTCCTCTTGCGGGGGGGCCTACCGGGGAGCTGTTTTTT. Protein: CASSPLAGGPTGELFF. This chain links TRBV19 with TRBJ2-2; 9 positions agree with TRBD2. The CDR3 is 16 amino acids. Losses at the gene ends were 5 bases for V and 5 bases for J; bases not matched to a gene: 9. Germline CDR1 LNHDA, CDR2 SQIVND (reference sequence).

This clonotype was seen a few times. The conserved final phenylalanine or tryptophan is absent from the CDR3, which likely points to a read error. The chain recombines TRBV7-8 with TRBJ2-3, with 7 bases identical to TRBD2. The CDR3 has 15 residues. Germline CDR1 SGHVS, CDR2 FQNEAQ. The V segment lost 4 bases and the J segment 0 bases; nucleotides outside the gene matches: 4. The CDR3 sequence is CASSSLAVSTDTQYL. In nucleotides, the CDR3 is TGTGCCAGCAGCTCTCTAGCGGTTAGCACAGATACGCAGTATCTT.

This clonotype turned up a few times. CDR3 coding DNA: TGCAGTGCTTCACCCGGGACTAGCGGGAGCTGGCATGAGCAGTTCTTC. Amino acid sequence: CSASPGTSGSWHEQFF. The V gene is TRBV20-1, the J gene TRBJ2-1; 14 bases are a match to TRBD2. The junction had 11 bases not matched to a gene; V was cut back by 5 bases and J by 8 bases. The CDR3 contains 16 residues. Germline lookup yields CDR1 DFQATT and CDR2 SNEGSKA (reference sequence).

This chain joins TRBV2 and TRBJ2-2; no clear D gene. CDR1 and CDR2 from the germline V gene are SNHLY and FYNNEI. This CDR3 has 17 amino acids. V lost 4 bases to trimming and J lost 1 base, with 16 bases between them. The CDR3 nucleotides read TGTGCCAGCAGTGGCGAGCGCCACGAGATGAACACCGGGGAGCTGTTTTTT. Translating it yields CASSGERHEMNTGELFF.

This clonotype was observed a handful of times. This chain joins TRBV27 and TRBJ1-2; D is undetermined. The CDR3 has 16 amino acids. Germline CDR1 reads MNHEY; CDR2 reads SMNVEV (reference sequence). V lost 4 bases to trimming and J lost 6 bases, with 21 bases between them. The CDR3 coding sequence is TGTGCCAGCAGTTCCCCGGGGTCCTCGGTAAGGGATGGCTACACCTTC. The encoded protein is CASSSPGSSVRDGYTF.

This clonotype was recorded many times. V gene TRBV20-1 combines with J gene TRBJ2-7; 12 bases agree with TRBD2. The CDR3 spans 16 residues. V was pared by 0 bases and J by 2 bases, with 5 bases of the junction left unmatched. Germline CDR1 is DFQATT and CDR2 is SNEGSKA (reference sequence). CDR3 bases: TGCAGTGCTAGAGAGACTAGCGGGAGCAAACCCTACGAGCAGTACTTC. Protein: CSARETSGSKPYEQYF.

The CDR3 loop is CASSDSSYEQYF. The CDR3 bases are TGTGCCAGCAGTGACTCCTCCTACGAGCAGTACTTC. This chain joins TRBV2 and TRBJ2-7; D call uncertain. The CDR3 contains 12 residues. From germline, CDR1 is SNHLY and CDR2 FYNNEI. With 3 bases removed from V and 0 bases from J, the gap between germline ends came to 3 bases. Variable domain in full (rest from reference TRBV2 and TRBJ2-7): EPEVTQTPSHQVTQMGQEVILRCVPISNHLYFYWYRQILGQKVEFLVSFYNNEISEKSEIFDDQFSVERPDGSNFTLKIRSTKLEDSAMYFCASSDSSYEQYFGPGTRLTVT.